The sequence of this T cell receptor beta chain was determined in a study of cytomegalovirus exposure and HLA in healthy donors. The study, taken as a whole, reports: In the roughly 120 validation repertoires, 94% of cluster scores exceeded 0, per a later analysis. The authors enumerated around 150 TCR beta chains as linked to cytomegalovirus. Specific recognition of CMV antigens was confirmed in vitro for a few chains (all CMV-associated). Across donors, most TCRs were seen rarely, yet some public ones were widespread.

Libraries were prepared by immunoSEQ multiplex PCR; TCRdb keeps only in-frame clonotypes and omits some of them. This table holds approximately 270,000 clones, roughly 87% found once. This clone was seen just once. The antigen is undetermined. CDR3 size: 13 residues. Trimming stripped 4 bases from V and 4 bases from J, with 10 bases between. Looked up from germline, CDR1 is MNHNS and CDR2 is SASEGT. The specimen sequenced was PBMCs. The origin of this receptor is a young man in good health and CMV-seropositive. The chain employs TRBV6-1 and TRBJ1-2; D gene unclear. The CDR3 sequence is CASSVERGYGYTF. The CDR3 DNA sequence: TGTGCCAGCAGTGTAGAAAGAGGCTATGGCTACACCTTC.